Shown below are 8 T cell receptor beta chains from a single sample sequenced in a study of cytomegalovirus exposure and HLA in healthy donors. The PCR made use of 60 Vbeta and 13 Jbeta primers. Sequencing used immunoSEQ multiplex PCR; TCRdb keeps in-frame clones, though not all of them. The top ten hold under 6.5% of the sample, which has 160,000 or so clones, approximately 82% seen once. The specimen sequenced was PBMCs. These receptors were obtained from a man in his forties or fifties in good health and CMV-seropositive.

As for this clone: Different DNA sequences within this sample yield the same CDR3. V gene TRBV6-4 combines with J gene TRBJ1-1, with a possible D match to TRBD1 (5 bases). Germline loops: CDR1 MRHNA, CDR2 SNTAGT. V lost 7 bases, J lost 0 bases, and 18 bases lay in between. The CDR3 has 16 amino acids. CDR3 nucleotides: TGTGCCAGCATGCCAGGACACGTGTTCATGAACACTGAAGCTTTCTTT. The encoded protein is CASMPGHVFMNTEAFF.

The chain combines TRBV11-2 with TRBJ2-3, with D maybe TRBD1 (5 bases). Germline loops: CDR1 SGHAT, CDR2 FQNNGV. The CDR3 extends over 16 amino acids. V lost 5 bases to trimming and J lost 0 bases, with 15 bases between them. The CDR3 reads CASSPPQGTSTDTQYF. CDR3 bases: TGTGCCAGCAGCCCCCCCCAGGGAACTAGCACAGATACGCAGTATTTT.

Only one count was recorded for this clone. The CDR3 spells CASSPDRGYEQYF. The CDR3 coding sequence is TGTGCCAGCAGCCCCGACAGGGGCTACGAGCAGTACTTC. V and J are TRBV5-4 and TRBJ2-7, with 8 bases matching TRBD1. The CDR3 consists of 13 residues. Looked up from germline, CDR1 is SGHNT and CDR2 is YYREEE (reference sequence). J gave up 3 bases and V 4 bases, and 3 bases lay outside the gene matches. Full variable domain (remainder filled in from reference TRBV5-4 and TRBJ2-7): ETGVTQSPTHLIKTRGQQVTLRCSSQSGHNTVSWYQQALGQGPQFIFQYYREEENGRGNFPPRFSGLQFPNYSSELNVNALELDDSALYLCASSPDRGYEQYFGPGTRLTVT.

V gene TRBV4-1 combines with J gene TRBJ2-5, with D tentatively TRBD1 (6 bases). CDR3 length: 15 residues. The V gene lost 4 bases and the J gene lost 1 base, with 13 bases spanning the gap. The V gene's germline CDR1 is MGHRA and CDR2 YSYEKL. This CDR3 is CASSPERGFQETQYF. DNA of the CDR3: TGCGCCAGCAGCCCAGAAAGGGGGTTCCAAGAGACCCAGTACTTC.

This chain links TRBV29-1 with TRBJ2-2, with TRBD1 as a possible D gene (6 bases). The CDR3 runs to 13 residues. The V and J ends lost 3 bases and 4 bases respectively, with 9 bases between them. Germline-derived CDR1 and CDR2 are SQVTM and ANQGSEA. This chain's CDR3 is CSVESGVTGELFF. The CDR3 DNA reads TGCAGCGTTGAGTCAGGGGTCACCGGGGAGCTGTTTTTT.

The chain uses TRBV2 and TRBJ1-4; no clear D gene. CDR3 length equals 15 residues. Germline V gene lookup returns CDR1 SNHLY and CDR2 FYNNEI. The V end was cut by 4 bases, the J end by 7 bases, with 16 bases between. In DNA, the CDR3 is TGTGCCAGCAGTGTATCCCCTATGGCTAGTGAAAAACTGTTTTTT. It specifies CASSVSPMASEKLFF.

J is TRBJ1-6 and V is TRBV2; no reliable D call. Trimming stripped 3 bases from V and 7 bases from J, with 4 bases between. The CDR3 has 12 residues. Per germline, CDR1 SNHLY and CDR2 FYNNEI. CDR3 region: CASSEANSPLHF. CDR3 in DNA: TGTGCCAGCAGTGAGGCCAATTCACCCCTCCACTTT.

Here the CDR3 reads CASGALESTDTQYF. CDR3 DNA sequence: TGCGCCAGCGGGGCCCTCGAGAGCACAGATACGCAGTATTTT. The chain couples TRBV5-1 to TRBJ2-3, with D possibly matching TRBD1 (5 bases). The ends were cut back, 7 bases at V and 0 bases at J, with 12 bases in the middle. The CDR3 has 14 residues. Germline V gene sequence: CDR1 SGHRS, CDR2 YFSETQ.